Given below is one T cell receptor (beta chain) in context. This CDR3 comprises 15 residues. Germline-derived CDR1 and CDR2 are SEHNR and FQNEAQ (reference sequence). Trimming took 4 bases from V and 5 from J; bases not matched to a gene: 9. Seattle patient enrollment occurred during active infection, with longitudinal follow-up thereafter. The record originates from a study of blood T cell repertoires in COVID-19. Study-wide background: Italy, Spain and the United States were the sources of the convalescent and acute COVID-19 samples.

In the authors' workflow: Estimation of nucleated cell counts relied on the amplification of reference gene primers. Method: immunoSEQ multiplex PCR; TCRdb's copy keeps in-frame clones and lacks some. That table supplies the V and J calls and clone size; D and trimming were determined from the DNA. The table has 150,000 to 200,000 clones, roughly four fifths seen once. The receptor was isolated from a woman older than 75 with COVID-19, enrolled during active disease. The V call is TRBV7-9, the J call TRBJ1-1; 8 nucleotides agree with TRBD1. The material sequenced was peripheral blood. The CDR3 nucleotides are TGTGCCAGCAGCTCCGGGACAGGCGGTCGGACTGAAGCTTTCTTT. Translating it yields CASSSGTGGRTEAFF.